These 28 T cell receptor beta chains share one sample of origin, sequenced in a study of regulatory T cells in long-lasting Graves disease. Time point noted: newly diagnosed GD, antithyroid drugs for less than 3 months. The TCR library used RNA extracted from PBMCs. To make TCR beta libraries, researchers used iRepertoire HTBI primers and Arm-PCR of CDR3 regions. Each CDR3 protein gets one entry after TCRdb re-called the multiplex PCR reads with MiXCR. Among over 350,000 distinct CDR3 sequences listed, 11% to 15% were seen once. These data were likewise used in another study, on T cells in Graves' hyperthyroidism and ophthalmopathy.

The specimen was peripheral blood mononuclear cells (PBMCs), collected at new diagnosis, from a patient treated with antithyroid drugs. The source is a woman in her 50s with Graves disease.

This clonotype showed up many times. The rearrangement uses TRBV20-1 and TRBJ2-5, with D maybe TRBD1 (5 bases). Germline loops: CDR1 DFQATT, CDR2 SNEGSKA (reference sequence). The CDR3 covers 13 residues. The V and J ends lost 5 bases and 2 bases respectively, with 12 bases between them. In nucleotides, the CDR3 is TGCAGTGCTCAAGGGGCAGCGCAAGAGACCCAGTACTTC. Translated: CSAQGAAQETQYF.

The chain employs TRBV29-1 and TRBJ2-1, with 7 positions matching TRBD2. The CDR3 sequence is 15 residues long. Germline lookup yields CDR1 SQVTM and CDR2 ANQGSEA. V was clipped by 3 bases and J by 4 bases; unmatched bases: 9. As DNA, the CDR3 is TGCAGCGTTGAGACTAGCCCCAAGGGGTACAATGAGCAGTTCTTC. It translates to CSVETSPKGYNEQFF.

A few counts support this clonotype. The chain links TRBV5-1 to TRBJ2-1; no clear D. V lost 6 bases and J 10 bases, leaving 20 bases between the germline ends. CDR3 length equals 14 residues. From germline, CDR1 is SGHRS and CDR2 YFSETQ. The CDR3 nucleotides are TGCGCCAGCAATCTTGGAACATTAGGTTTGGAGCAGTTCTTC. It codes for CASNLGTLGLEQFF.

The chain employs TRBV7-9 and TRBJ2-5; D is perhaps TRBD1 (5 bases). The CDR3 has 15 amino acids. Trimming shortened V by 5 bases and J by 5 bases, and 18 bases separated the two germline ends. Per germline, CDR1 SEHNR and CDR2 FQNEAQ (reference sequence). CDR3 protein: CASSPPREGWETQYF. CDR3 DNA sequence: TGTGCCAGCAGCCCCCCCAGGGAAGGGTGGGAGACCCAGTACTTC.

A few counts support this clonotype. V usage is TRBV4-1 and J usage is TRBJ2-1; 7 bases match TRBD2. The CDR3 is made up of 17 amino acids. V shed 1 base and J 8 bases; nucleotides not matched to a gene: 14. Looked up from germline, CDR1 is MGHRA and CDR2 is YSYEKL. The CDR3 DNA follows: TGCGCCAGCAGCCAAGTGGGCGGGAGACCCTCTTTCGATGAGCAGTTCTTC. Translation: CASSQVGGRPSFDEQFF.

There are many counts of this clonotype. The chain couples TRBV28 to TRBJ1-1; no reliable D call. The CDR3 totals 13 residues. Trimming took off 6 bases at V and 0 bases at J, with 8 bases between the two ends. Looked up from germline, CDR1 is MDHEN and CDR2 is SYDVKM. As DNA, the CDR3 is TGTGCCAGCAGCGGTATCATGAACACTGAAGCTTTCTTT. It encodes CASSGIMNTEAFF.

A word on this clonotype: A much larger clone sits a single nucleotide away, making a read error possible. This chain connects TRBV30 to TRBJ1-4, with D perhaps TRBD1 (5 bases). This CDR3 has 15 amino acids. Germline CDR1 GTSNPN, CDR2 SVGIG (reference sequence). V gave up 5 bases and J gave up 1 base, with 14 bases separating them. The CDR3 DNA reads TGTGCCTGGTGTGACGGGACCTTAACTAATGAAAAACTGTTTTTT. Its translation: CAWCDGTLTNEKLFF.

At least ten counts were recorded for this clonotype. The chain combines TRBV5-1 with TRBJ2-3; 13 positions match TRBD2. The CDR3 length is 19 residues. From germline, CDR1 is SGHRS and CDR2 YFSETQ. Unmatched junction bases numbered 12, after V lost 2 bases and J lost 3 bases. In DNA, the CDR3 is TGCGCCAGCAGCTTAGCAGGGGAGACTAGCGGGAGGAGGACAGATACGCAGTATTTT. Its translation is CASSLAGETSGRRTDTQYF. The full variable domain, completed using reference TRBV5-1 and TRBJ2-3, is KAGVTQTPRYLIKTRGQQVTLSCSPISGHRSVSWYQQTPGQGLQFLFEYFSETQRNKGNFPGRFSGRQFSNSRSEMNVSTLELGDSALYLCASSLAGETSGRRTDTQYFGPGTRLTVL.

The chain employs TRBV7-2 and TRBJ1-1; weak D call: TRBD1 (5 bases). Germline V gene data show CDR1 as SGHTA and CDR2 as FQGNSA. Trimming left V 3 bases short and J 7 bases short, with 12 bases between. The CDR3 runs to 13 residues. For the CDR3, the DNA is TGTGCCAGCAGCTTGAAGGGGCTATATGAAGCTTTCTTT. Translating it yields CASSLKGLYEAFF.

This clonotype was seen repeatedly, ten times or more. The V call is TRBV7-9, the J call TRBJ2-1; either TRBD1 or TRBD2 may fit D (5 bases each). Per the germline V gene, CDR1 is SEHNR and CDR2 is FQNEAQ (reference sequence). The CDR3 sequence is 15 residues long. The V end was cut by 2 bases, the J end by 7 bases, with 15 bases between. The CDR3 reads CASSLPGTFLNEQFF. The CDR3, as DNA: TGTGCCAGCAGCTTACCAGGGACGTTTTTGAATGAGCAGTTCTTC.

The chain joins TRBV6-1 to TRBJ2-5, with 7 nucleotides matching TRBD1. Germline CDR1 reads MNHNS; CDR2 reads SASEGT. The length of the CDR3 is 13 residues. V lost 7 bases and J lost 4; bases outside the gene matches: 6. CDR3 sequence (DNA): TGTGCCAGCAACCCGACAGGGCCAGAGACCCAGTACTTC. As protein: CASNPTGPETQYF.

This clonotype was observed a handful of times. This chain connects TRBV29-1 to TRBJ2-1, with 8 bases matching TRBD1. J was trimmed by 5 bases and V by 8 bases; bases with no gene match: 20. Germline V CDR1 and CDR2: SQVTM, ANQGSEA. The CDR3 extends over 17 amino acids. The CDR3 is CSFTDRVSSRGDNEQFF. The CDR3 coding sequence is TGCAGCTTTACGGACAGGGTGTCTTCTCGTGGCGACAATGAGCAGTTCTTC.

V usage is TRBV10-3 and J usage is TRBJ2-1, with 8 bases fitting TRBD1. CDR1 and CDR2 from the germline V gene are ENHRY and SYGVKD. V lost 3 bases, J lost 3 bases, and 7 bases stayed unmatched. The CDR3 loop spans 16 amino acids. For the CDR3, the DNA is TGTGCCATCAGTGATCCCGACAGGGGCTACTACAATGAGCAGTTCTTC. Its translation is CAISDPDRGYYNEQFF.

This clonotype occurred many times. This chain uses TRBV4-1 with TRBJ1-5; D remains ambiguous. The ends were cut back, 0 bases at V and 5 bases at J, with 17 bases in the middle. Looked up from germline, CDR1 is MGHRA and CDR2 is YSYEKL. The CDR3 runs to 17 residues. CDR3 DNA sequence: TGCGCCAGCAGCCAAGATCCTCTTCGCAGTGCCGATCAGCCCCAGCATTTT. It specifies CASSQDPLRSADQPQHF.

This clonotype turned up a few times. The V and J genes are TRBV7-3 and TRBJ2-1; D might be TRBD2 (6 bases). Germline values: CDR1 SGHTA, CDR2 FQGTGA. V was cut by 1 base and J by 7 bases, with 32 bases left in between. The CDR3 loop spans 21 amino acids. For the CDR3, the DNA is TGTGCCAGCAGCTTAATCGCGCCGCAACCACTAGCTGGGGGGTGGGTTAATGAGCAGTTCTTC. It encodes CASSLIAPQPLAGGWVNEQFF.

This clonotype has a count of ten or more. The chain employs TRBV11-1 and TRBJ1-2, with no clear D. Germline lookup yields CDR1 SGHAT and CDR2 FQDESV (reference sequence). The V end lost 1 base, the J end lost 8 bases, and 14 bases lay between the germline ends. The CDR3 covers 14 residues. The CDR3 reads CASSLGISEEGYTF. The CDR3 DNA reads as TGTGCCAGCAGCTTAGGGATTTCGGAGGAGGGCTACACCTTC.

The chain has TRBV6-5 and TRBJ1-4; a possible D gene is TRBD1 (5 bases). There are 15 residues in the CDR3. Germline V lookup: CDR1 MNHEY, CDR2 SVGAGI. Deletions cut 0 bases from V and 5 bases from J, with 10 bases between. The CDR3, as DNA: TGTGCCAGCAGTTACTCGTATGCAGGGAATGAAAAACTGTTTTTT. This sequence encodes CASSYSYAGNEKLFF.

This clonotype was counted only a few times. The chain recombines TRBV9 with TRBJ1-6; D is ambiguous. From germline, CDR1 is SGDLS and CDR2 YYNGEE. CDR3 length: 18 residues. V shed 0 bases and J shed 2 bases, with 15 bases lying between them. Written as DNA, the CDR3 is TGTGCCAGCAGCGTAGGGGCGGACTCAACTACCTATAATTCACCCCTCCACTTT. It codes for CASSVGADSTTYNSPLHF.

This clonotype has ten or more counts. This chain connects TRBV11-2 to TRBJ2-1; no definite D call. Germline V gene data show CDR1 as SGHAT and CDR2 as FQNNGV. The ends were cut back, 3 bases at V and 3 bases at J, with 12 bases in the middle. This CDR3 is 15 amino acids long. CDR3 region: CASSFDVSDYNEQFF. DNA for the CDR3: TGTGCCAGCAGCTTCGACGTCAGCGACTACAATGAGCAGTTCTTC. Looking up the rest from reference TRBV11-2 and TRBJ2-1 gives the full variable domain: EAGVAQSPRYKIIEKRQSVAFWCNPISGHATLYWYQQILGQGPKLLIQFQNNGVVDDSQLPKDRFSAERLKGVDSTLKIQPAKLEDSAVYLCASSFDVSDYNEQFFGPGTRLTVL.

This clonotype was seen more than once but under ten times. CDR3 bases: TGCGCCAGCAGCCAGGGGACCGAACGGTACACCATATATTTT. This encodes CASSQGTERYTIYF. The chain links TRBV4-1 to TRBJ1-3; D perhaps matches TRBD1 (5 bases). The CDR3 contains 14 residues. Germline values: CDR1 MGHRA, CDR2 YSYEKL. The germline V and J ends were trimmed by 3 bases and 8 bases, with 14 bases remaining between them.

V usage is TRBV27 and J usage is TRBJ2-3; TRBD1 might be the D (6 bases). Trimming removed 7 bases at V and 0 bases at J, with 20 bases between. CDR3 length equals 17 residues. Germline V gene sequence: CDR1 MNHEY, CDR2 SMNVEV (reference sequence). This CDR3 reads CASTTLGAALSTDTQYF. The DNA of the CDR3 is TGTGCCAGCACCACCCTGGGGGCAGCTTTAAGCACAGATACGCAGTATTTT.

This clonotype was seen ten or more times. The CDR3 DNA follows: TGTGCCAGCAGTCGGCCTAGCGAGACCTACAATGAGCAGTTCTTC. Translated: CASSRPSETYNEQFF. The V call is TRBV12-3 or TRBV12-4, the J call TRBJ2-1; the D gene is possibly TRBD2 (6 bases). The CDR3 has 15 amino acids. V dropped 5 bases and J dropped 2 bases, with 13 bases sitting between them.

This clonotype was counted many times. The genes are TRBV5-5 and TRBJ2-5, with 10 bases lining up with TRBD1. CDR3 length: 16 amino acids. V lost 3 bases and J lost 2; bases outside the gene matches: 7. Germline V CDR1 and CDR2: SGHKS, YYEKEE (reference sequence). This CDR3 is CASSSPGQGDQETQYF. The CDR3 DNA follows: TGTGCCAGCAGCTCACCAGGACAGGGGGATCAAGAGACCCAGTACTTC.

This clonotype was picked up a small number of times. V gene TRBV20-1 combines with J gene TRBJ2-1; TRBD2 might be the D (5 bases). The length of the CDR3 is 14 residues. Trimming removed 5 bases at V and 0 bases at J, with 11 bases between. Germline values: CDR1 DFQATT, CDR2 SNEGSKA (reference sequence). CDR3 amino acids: CSARAESSYNEQFF. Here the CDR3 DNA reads TGCAGTGCTCGAGCGGAGAGCTCCTACAATGAGCAGTTCTTC.

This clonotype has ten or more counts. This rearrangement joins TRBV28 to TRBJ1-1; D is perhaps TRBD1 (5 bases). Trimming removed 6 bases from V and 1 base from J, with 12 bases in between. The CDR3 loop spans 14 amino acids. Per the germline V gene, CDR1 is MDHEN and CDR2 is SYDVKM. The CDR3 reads CASSLQAPNTEAFF. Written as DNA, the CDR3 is TGTGCCAGCAGCTTACAGGCTCCGAACACTGAAGCTTTCTTT. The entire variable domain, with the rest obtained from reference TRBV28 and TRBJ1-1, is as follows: DVKVTQSSRYLVKRTGEKVFLECVQDMDHENMFWYRQDPGLGLRLIYFSYDVKMKEKGDIPEGYSVSREKKERFSLILESASTNQTSMYLCASSLQAPNTEAFFGQGTRLTVV.

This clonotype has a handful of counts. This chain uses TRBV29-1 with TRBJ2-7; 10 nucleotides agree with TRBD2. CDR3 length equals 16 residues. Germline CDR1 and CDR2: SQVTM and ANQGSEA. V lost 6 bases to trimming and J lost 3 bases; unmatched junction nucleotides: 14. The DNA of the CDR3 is TGCAGCGTCGACAACGCCCTACTAGCGGGAAACTACGAGCAGTACTTC. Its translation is CSVDNALLAGNYEQYF.

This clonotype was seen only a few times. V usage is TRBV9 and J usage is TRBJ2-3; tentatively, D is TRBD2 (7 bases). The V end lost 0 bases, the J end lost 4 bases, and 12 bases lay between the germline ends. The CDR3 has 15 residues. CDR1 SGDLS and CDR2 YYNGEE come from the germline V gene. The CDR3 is CASSVDGGRADTQYF. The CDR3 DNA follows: TGTGCCAGCAGCGTAGACGGGGGGCGTGCAGATACGCAGTATTTT.

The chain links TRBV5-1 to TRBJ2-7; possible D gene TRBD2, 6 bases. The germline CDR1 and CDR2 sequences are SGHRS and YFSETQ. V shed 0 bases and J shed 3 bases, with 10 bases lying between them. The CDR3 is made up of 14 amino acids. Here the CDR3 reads CASSLEGRDYEQYF. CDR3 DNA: TGCGCCAGCAGCTTGGAAGGGCGGGACTACGAGCAGTACTTC.